This entry features one TCR beta chain sequence. No cognate antigen has been identified for it. The input lacks base qualities; no much larger clone sits a single base away. Library preparation used the immunoSEQ multiplex PCR assay. For the multiplex PCR, a mixture combining 60 forward primers for TCR Vbeta segments and 13 reverse primers for TCR Jbeta segments was used. The CDR3 region of rearranged TCR beta genes was amplified from genomic DNA with a multiplex PCR assay. The amplified TCR beta libraries were sequenced on the Illumina HiSeq System as 87-base-pair reads. In the source study's methods: A later analysis counted around 72 million unique TCR beta chains across the 670 or so repertoires, and 9.5 million to 11 million of these chains were shared by at least two donors. Raw reads were error-corrected and collapsed into unique sequences with a nearest-neighbor algorithm that merged closely related sequences to remove PCR and sequencing errors. To assign V, D and J gene segments, CDR3 sequences were aligned to IMGT reference sequences. Each retained sequence needed at least a six-nucleotide match to both a V gene segment and a J gene segment. Rearrangements were classified as productive when the CDR3 lacked stop codons and remained in frame with V and J, and all other rearrangements were classified as non-productive. CDR3 was defined according to IMGT convention as the region running from the second conserved V-encoded cysteine to the conserved J-encoded phenylalanine. The earlier analysis of 500 to 650 of the donors excluded any sequence lacking an unambiguous match to a single V gene segment. An earlier analysis of almost 600 of the donors classified V segments as functional when productive rearrangements were above 56.7% and as segregating when the standard deviation between donors was above 5%. A statistical classification framework was built to diagnose cytomegalovirus status from the catalog of TCR beta chain sequences. A later analysis assigned V and J genes by comparing TCR nucleotide sequences with IMGT/GENE-DB human TR gene sequences. The TCRdist pipeline was used in a later analysis to assign CDR3 sequences and most-parsimonious VDJ recombination scenarios. In a later analysis, each TCR beta chain was defined by its CDR3 amino acid sequence together with its V-gene family, and reads lacking a unique V-gene family were excluded. In a later analysis, fewer than 650 highly shared, low-generation-probability nucleotide sequences were removed to address suspected cross-contamination and a sequencing artifact. In a later analysis, a clonal expansion index for each public chain was calculated from normalized within-repertoire ranks of inferred template counts. In a later analysis, generation probabilities were computed with a VDJ recombination model fitted to out-of-frame rearrangements, and the resulting probabilities were checked against IGoR. Hypergeometric tests were used in a later analysis to score TCR-TCR, TCR-HLA and TCR-CMV co-occurrence, with a repertoire-size bias correction applied to the TCR pairs. A later analysis estimated false discovery rates by permuting HLA or CMV assignments 20 times. In a later analysis, co-occurring TCRs were grouped using DBSCAN, and TCRdist sequence similarity was added for clustering within HLA-allele-positive subsets. For co-occurrence clustering, repertoires with fewer than 30,000 or more than 120,000 public chains were excluded, along with five or six repertoires with anomalous nucleotide sharing. TCRdb retrieved this table from immuneACCESS and kept in-frame rearrangements only. Not all clones are present; in checked studies, unresolved V genes account for under half, and no reason is known for the remainder. V, J and clone size were drawn from that table, and D and trimming were deduced from the DNA. This sample is represented by 200,000 to 250,000 clones; approximately 80% of them were singletons. About 0.77% of the sample is taken by the ten largest.

From the cysteine up to the phenylalanine, the CDR3 has a length of 18 residues. Solely the CDR3 DNA is kept, with 54 bases framed from the first base. CDR1 and CDR2, looked up from the germline V gene, are LGHNT and FRNRAP. V and J are truncated by 5 bases and 3 bases respectively, leaving an intervening sequence of 22 bases. This sample is part of a study of cytomegalovirus exposure and HLA in healthy donors (dated by TCRdb to about 2017). For the wider study: In an earlier analysis of several hundred of the donors, less than 350 Gb of sequence data and 117 million unique TCR beta sequences from 180 million or so T cells were reported. Roughly 300 gigabases of sequencing data and tens of millions of unique TCR sequences made up an early release that covered around 640 HLA-typed donors. Among the 398 genotyped donors, more than 70% belonged to the genetic ancestry cluster associated with self-reported Caucasian donors. The aim of the study was to test whether cataloging public T cell receptors could identify signatures of past pathogen exposure. Using immunosequencing, the study profiled T cell repertoires from 500 to 800 subjects and related those repertoires to cytomegalovirus serostatus. A separate validation cohort of about 110 different subjects was used in addition to the approximately 670-subject first cohort. The study combined high-throughput TCR immunosequencing, statistical association of individual TCRs with disease status, and machine learning to predict cytomegalovirus infection status. A later analysis re-analyzed previously published TCR beta repertoires from roughly 600 donors and added high-resolution HLA genotyping to study TCR occurrence patterns. The later analysis used no new phenotypic data to find candidate immune exposures, relying instead on TCR beta sequences and their occurrence across donors. An earlier analysis of approximately 500 of the donors applied high-throughput TCR beta sequencing to assess whether each TCR beta V gene segment acted as functional or pseudogenic. Donor age, sex, ethnicity and CMV serostatus were compiled together with the repertoire data. A later genetic analysis used genome-wide SNP genotypes for about 60% of the roughly 670 donors, treating that subset as a discovery cohort. Every discovery cohort repertoire had been produced on one sequencing platform. HLA typing included class I and class II loci at four-digit resolution. The number of typed donors differed by locus: roughly 620-640 for A, B, C, DRB1 and DQB1; 522 for DQA1; around 580 for DPA1; and approximately 450 for DPB1. A few DR-DQ haplotypes were handled as single units for association and clustering because linkage in the cohort was strong. Among 300 to 450 genotyped donors of the cohort, an average of around 240,000 unique TCR beta nucleotide sequences were sequenced per donor, roughly 18% of them non-productive. The investigation overall reported the following: Specific HLA alleles were associated with 16,951 TCR beta sequences at a false discovery rate of 0.05 in a later analysis. When HLA alleles, especially DR and DQ, strongly co-occurred, attributing TCR associations to individual alleles was difficult. In a later analysis, HLA-associated TCR beta chains showed more clonal expansion and lower generation probabilities than non-associated chains that were equally common. Broadly in line with IMGT annotations, most TCR beta V segments showed up in productive rearrangements about 90% or about 30% of the time in an earlier analysis of roughly 590 of the donors. In the study, roughly 160 TCR beta chains were listed as associated with cytomegalovirus. Because HLA typing was unavailable for some donors at each locus, only the typed subset was used in association tests. Some IMGT-functional V segments, including TRBV6-2 and TRBV6-3, could not be distinguished by the 87-base-pair reads and were therefore excluded. V-gene and J-gene trimming of TCR beta chains was associated with a missense DCLRE1C variant in a later genetic analysis, and the association was replicated in an independent cohort. A few of the identified cytomegalovirus-associated TCR beta chains were confirmed in vitro to be specific for cytomegalovirus antigens. In a later analysis, several top co-occurrence clusters were reported to appear linked to parvovirus B19, influenza, CMV and Epstein-Barr virus. A group of highly shared sequence variants was considered likely to be a technical artifact of the sequencing pipeline. According to a later genetic analysis, donors in an Asian-associated ancestry cluster had fewer N-insertions in productive TCRs than the approximately 610-donor mean. Immune exposure information for the cohort was limited to CMV serostatus. Most TCR sequences were observed very rarely across donors, whereas some public TCRs were present in many individuals. It was suggested by the authors that the approach could potentially be generalized to other disease states and immunological phenotypes. Correlated functional status among segregating V segments might be attributable to linkage disequilibrium, but an unknown experimental factor could not be ruled out. The presence/absence analyses assumed that sequencing depth was roughly uniform across donors, and that assumption may not be true. In a later analysis, most CMV-associated TCR beta chains were found to appear HLA-restricted, with HLA associations seemingly driven largely by CMV exposure. A further reported finding was that TCR beta sequences accurately predicted the HLA-A and HLA-B alleles for most subjects in the first cohort. This cohort had only TCR beta chains sequenced, and the lack of alpha or paired-chain data limited which features could be detected. In a later analysis, the rate of TCR association differed among HLA loci, with DRB1 alleles having the most associated TCRs and HLA-C alleles having the fewest. Cytomegalovirus status was reported to be diagnosed by the classifier with high specificity and sensitivity in both the original and validation cohorts. The earlier analysis of some 540 of the donors excluded some 16 rarely observed V segments, including chromosome 9 orphons, because counts were too low.

The cohort comprised approximately 700 healthy bone marrow donors. At the time of sampling, every cohort member was nominally healthy, though immune exposures that went unrecorded were likely present. The donor was CMV seronegative and was included in the group of around 320 seronegative cohort members. A peripheral blood sample was collected from each donor, and TCR beta sequencing was performed on peripheral blood mononuclear cells. Genomic DNA was extracted from the blood cell samples with the Qiagen DNeasy Blood Extraction Kit. Sequences were obtained from PBMCs. The clonotype was recovered from a boy under 10 years old in good health and CMV-seronegative. Recombination joined TRBV12-5 with TRBJ1-4; a weak D assignment points to TRBD1 (6 bases agree). Read as DNA, the sequence is TGTGCTAGTGGTCAAGGCTTGGTTCCGGGACAAGCTAATGAAAAACTGTTTTTT. Its coded protein is CASGQGLVPGQANEKLFF.